Presented here are 30 T cell receptor beta chains from one specimen sequenced in a study of T cell repertoires in cytomegalovirus infection. TCRdb reanalysed the reads using MiXCR and keeps one entry per CDR3 protein. The data contain more than 650,000 distinct CDR3 sequences, 35% of them seen just once; the ten biggest clones take up around 3%. The specimen sequenced was PBMCs. The receptors here all came from a human donor in good health (CMV status not recorded). Some clones in this sample may be carry-over from other donors' samples.

The chain recombines TRBV5-1 with TRBJ2-7, with 7 bases lining up with TRBD1. This CDR3 region has 15 residues. Trimming took 4 bases from V and 2 from J; bases not matched to a gene: 9. Per germline, CDR1 SGHRS and CDR2 YFSETQ. CDR3: CASSPQGQIAYEQYF. CDR3 coding DNA: TGCGCCAGCAGCCCGCAGGGACAGATAGCCTACGAGCAGTACTTC.

This clonotype was found many times. The DNA of the CDR3 is TGTGCCAGCAGCCCTGGGACTAGCGGGAGCGTCCACGAGCAGTACTTC. This codes for CASSPGTSGSVHEQYF. V and J are TRBV7-6 and TRBJ2-7; TRBD2 matches at 14 bases. Germline CDR1 reads SGHVS; CDR2 reads FNYEAQ. CDR3 length equals 16 residues. The ends lost 5 bases at V and 5 bases at J; junction bases unmatched: 8. Together with reference TRBV7-6 and TRBJ2-7, the CDR3 gives the full variable domain: GAGVSQSPRYKVTKRGQDVALRCDPISGHVSLYWYRQALGQGPEFLTYFNYEAQQDKSGLPNDRFSAERPEGSISTLTIQRTEQRDSAMYRCASSPGTSGSVHEQYFGPGTRLTVT.

The CDR3 sequence is CSAFLRPYEQYF. Here the CDR3 DNA reads TGCAGTGCTTTCCTGAGGCCCTACGAGCAGTACTTC. The rearrangement links TRBV20-1 to TRBJ2-7; D is unresolved. Per the germline V gene, CDR1 is DFQATT and CDR2 is SNEGSKA (reference sequence). This CDR3 contains 12 residues. V was cut by 5 bases and J by 2 bases, with 10 bases left in between.

With respect to this clonotype: A junction boundary mismatches the germline segment, possibly from a read error. This chain links TRBV12-3 or TRBV12-4 with TRBJ1-1; possible D gene TRBD1, 5 bases. This CDR3 is built from 14 residues. The chain's CDR3 is CASSLGDVNTEDFF. CDR3 coding DNA: TGTGCCAGCAGTTTAGGGGACGTCAACACTGAAGATTTCTTT.

In this sample, this clonotype turned up many times. The V and J genes are TRBV7-2 and TRBJ1-5; D uncertain. The CDR3 spans 15 residues. Trimming shortened V by 1 base and J by 3 bases, and 10 bases separated the two germline ends. Germline assignment: CDR1 SGHTA and CDR2 FQGNSA. CDR3 loop: CASSLGSVHNQPQHF. The CDR3, as DNA: TGTGCCAGCAGCTTAGGGTCAGTCCACAATCAGCCCCAGCATTTT.

The chain uses TRBV14 and TRBJ1-6; D unresolved. The V end lost 0 bases, the J end lost 10 bases, and 13 bases lay between the germline ends. The CDR3 extends over 15 amino acids. Germline V gives CDR1 SGHDN, CDR2 FVKESK. In nucleotides, the CDR3 is TGTGCCAGCAGCCAAGATTTGGTTAACACATCACCCCTCCACTTT. This sequence encodes CASSQDLVNTSPLHF.

The chain links TRBV5-6 to TRBJ2-5; the D gene is possibly TRBD1 (5 bases). V was cut by 0 bases and J by 2 bases, with 11 bases left in between. The CDR3 is 15 amino acids. Germline CDR1 and CDR2: SGHDT and YYEEEE. In nucleotides, the CDR3 is TGTGCCAGCAGCTTGGGGCAGGGATGGCAAGAGACCCAGTACTTC. This codes for CASSLGQGWQETQYF.

This clonotype came up a few times. This chain joins TRBV5-1 and TRBJ2-2, with D tentatively TRBD1 (5 bases). Germline V lookup: CDR1 SGHRS, CDR2 YFSETQ. This CDR3 has 15 residues. Trimming stripped 1 base from V and 4 bases from J, with 11 bases between. The DNA for the CDR3 is TGCGCCAGCAGCTTGTTGCAGGGCGGCACCGGGGAGCTGTTTTTT. Amino acids: CASSLLQGGTGELFF.

This clonotype was picked up many times. J is TRBJ1-1 and V is TRBV4-2; a weak D match, TRBD1 (5 bases). The germline V gene has CDR1 LGHNA and CDR2 YNFKEQ. The CDR3 is 13 residues long. V lost 3 bases and J lost 0, with 5 bases in between. The CDR3 protein is CASSQGVNTEAFF. Here the CDR3 DNA reads TGTGCCAGCAGCCAGGGGGTGAACACTGAAGCTTTCTTT.

V gene TRBV19 combines with J gene TRBJ2-3; 8 bases match TRBD2. Germline CDR1 LNHDA, CDR2 SQIVND (reference sequence). CDR3 length equals 15 residues. With 9 bases clipped from V and 3 bases from J, the junction kept 11 bases outside the gene matches. DNA for the CDR3: TGTGCCAGCCATCGGGGGGGCGCTGGTACAGATACGCAGTATTTT. It codes for CASHRGGAGTDTQYF.

This clonotype was recorded a few times. The chain employs TRBV28 and TRBJ2-5, with D possibly matching TRBD2 (6 bases). Germline values: CDR1 MDHEN, CDR2 SYDVKM. V was shortened by 5 bases and J by 4 bases, with 14 bases between the two germline ends. The CDR3 has 14 residues. CDR3: CASSPREQVETQYF. CDR3 coding DNA: TGTGCCAGCAGTCCCCGGGAGCAGGTAGAGACCCAGTACTTC. Supplemented by reference TRBV28 and TRBJ2-5, the full variable domain reads DVKVTQSSRYLVKRTGEKVFLECVQDMDHENMFWYRQDPGLGLRLIYFSYDVKMKEKGDIPEGYSVSREKKERFSLILESASTNQTSMYLCASSPREQVETQYFGPGTRLLVL.

V is TRBV9 and J is TRBJ2-7; 8 bases fit TRBD2. V shed 4 bases and J 5 bases; nucleotides not matched to a gene: 14. CDR1 and CDR2 (germline): SGDLS, YYNGEE. CDR3 size: 16 residues. CDR3 residues: CASSPTGGDLRNEQYF. Written as DNA, the CDR3 is TGTGCCAGCAGCCCGACGGGAGGGGACCTTCGAAACGAGCAGTACTTC.

As to this clonotype: A read error may be the cause here, since a much bigger clone is one base away. The chain uses TRBV19 and TRBJ1-5; tentative D call: TRBD1 (6 bases). This CDR3 has 15 amino acids. Germline CDR1 reads LNHDA; CDR2 reads SQIVND (reference sequence). DNA for the CDR3: TGTGCCAGTAGTATCTGGGGGCGAAGCAATCAGCCCAAGCATTTT. Residues: CASSIWGRSNQPKHF. The full variable domain, in which reference TRBV19 and TRBJ1-5 provide the parts outside the CDR3, is DGGITQSPKYLFRKEGQNVTLSCEQNLNHDAMYWYRQDPGQGLRLIYYSQIVNDFQKGDIAEGYSVSREKKESFPLTVTSAQKNPTAFYLCASSIWGRSNQPKHFGDGTRLSIL.

The J gene is TRBJ2-2, the V gene TRBV28; no firm D call. This CDR3 has 13 amino acids. Trimming removed 6 bases from V and 0 bases from J, with 5 bases in between. Germline assignment: CDR1 MDHEN and CDR2 SYDVKM. Written as DNA, the CDR3 is TGTGCCAGCAGCAATACGAACACCGGGGAGCTGTTTTTT. As protein: CASSNTNTGELFF.

Notes on this clonotype: This likely comes from a read error, as the CDR3 has no conserved phenylalanine or tryptophan at its end. The genes are TRBV20-1 and TRBJ2-2, with D possibly matching TRBD2 (5 bases). The CDR3 is made up of 14 amino acids. In germline, CDR1 is DFQATT, CDR2 SNEGSKA (reference sequence). CDR3 protein: CSAPPDVNTGDLFC. The CDR3 DNA follows: TGCAGTGCTCCCCCGGACGTCAACACCGGGGATCTGTTTTGT.

The J gene is TRBJ2-1, the V gene TRBV7-6; 11 bases line up with TRBD1. Trimming at V came to 2 bases and at J to 4 bases, leaving 10 bases not matched to a gene. The germline V gene encodes CDR1 SGHVS and CDR2 FNYEAQ. This CDR3 comprises 18 residues. CDR3 amino acids: CASSLIRSRDRGYNEQFF. DNA for the CDR3: TGTGCCAGCAGCTTAATCCGCTCCCGGGACAGGGGGTACAATGAGCAGTTCTTC.

J is TRBJ2-7 and V is TRBV6-5, with 7 positions matching TRBD2. This CDR3 spans 15 amino acids. Trimming removed 2 bases from V and 2 bases from J; junction bases left unmatched: 6. CDR1 is MNHEY and CDR2 is SVGAGI in the germline V gene. The chain's CDR3 is CASSYARGDTYEQYF. CDR3 nucleotide sequence: TGTGCCAGCAGTTACGCCCGGGGGGATACCTACGAGCAGTACTTC.

The J gene is TRBJ2-7, the V gene TRBV12-3 or TRBV12-4; 9 bases are a match to TRBD2. The V gene end was trimmed by 5 bases and the J gene end by 5 bases; junction bases not matched to a gene: 16. The CDR3 contains 17 residues. The DNA of the CDR3 is TGTGCCAGCAGTAGGCGGACTAGCGTGGGGTCCCCCAACGAGCAGTACTTC. This encodes CASSRRTSVGSPNEQYF.

This chain uses TRBV4-1 with TRBJ1-3, with D uncertain. CDR3 length: 15 residues. Trimming removed 5 bases at V and 4 bases at J, with 15 bases between. In germline, CDR1 is MGHRA, CDR2 YSYEKL. CDR3 DNA sequence: TGCGCCAGCAGCGAAGGATGGGGTCTGGGAAACACCATATATTTT. Protein product: CASSEGWGLGNTIYF.

The chain is built from TRBV6-6 and TRBJ1-2; a possible D gene is TRBD1 (5 bases). The CDR3 contains 14 residues. Looked up from germline, CDR1 is MNHNY and CDR2 is SVGAGI (reference sequence). V lost 7 bases to trimming and J lost 4 bases, with 16 bases between them. The CDR3 sequence is CASIGTGQSYGYTF. The CDR3 DNA reads as TGTGCCAGCATCGGTACGGGGCAGAGCTATGGCTACACCTTC.

This clonotype came up a few times. The rearrangement uses TRBV28 and TRBJ2-2; D is unresolved. V was clipped by 7 bases and J by 17 bases, with 20 bases between them. This CDR3 region has 12 residues. The germline V gene has CDR1 MDHEN and CDR2 SYDVKM. CDR3 residues: CASTNGPGRFFF. Written as DNA, the CDR3 is TGTGCCAGCACTAATGGGCCGGGTCGGTTCTTTTTT.

The rearrangement joins TRBV28 to TRBJ1-4; D gene uncertain. V shed 8 bases and J shed 4 bases, with 14 bases lying between them. The CDR3 has 14 residues. The germline V gene encodes CDR1 MDHEN and CDR2 SYDVKM. The CDR3 coding sequence is TGTGCCAGCCGCCGGACGCGGGTTAATGAAAAACTGTTTTTT. This codes for CASRRTRVNEKLFF.

The table lists this clonotype with a few counts. The chain links TRBV19 to TRBJ1-2; 7 bases map to TRBD1. Per the germline V gene, CDR1 is LNHDA and CDR2 is SQIVND (reference sequence). The J segment lost 5 bases and the V segment lost 1 base, leaving 7 bases of the junction unmatched. This CDR3 is 15 amino acids long. CDR3 sequence (DNA): TGTGCCAGTAGTATAGGAGGGGGCGATGCTTATGGCTACACCTTC. It is translated as CASSIGGGDAYGYTF.

The chain is built from TRBV6-1 and TRBJ2-5; 8 bases are shared with TRBD1. The V and J ends lost 7 bases and 2 bases, in that order; junction bases with no gene match: 3. There are 13 residues in the CDR3. Germline V gene data show CDR1 as MNHNS and CDR2 as SASEGT. Here the CDR3 reads CASTRDRQETQYF. DNA for the CDR3: TGTGCCAGCACTCGGGACAGGCAAGAGACCCAGTACTTC.

The chain has TRBV14 and TRBJ1-1; no definite D call. Trimming cost V 1 base and J 4 bases, with 13 bases left between them. The CDR3 length is 15 residues. Germline V gene sequence: CDR1 SGHDN, CDR2 FVKESK. CDR3 coding DNA: TGTGCCAGCAGCCAAGCTCGCCTGGGGATCACTGAAGCTTTCTTT. Translation: CASSQARLGITEAFF.

This chain joins TRBV5-1 and TRBJ2-5, with D possibly TRBD2 on 6 matching bases. Trimming stripped 2 bases from V and 5 bases from J, with 19 bases between. The V gene's germline CDR1 is SGHRS and CDR2 YFSETQ. The CDR3 is 16 residues long. For the CDR3, the DNA is TGCGCCAGCAGCTTCGGCGGGGTTACCTTGTTGGAGACCCAGTACTTC. Amino acid sequence: CASSFGGVTLLETQYF.

In its sample, this clonotype was seen a few times. The rearrangement links TRBV5-5 to TRBJ2-7, with D perhaps matching TRBD2 (5 bases). The germline gives CDR1 SGHKS, CDR2 YYEKEE (reference sequence). This CDR3 is built from 14 residues. Trimming left V 2 bases short and J 3 bases short, with 12 bases between. The CDR3, as DNA: TGTGCCAGCAGCTTCGTTCGGGAACGCTACGAGCAGTACTTC. Protein: CASSFVRERYEQYF.

This chain uses TRBV19 with TRBJ1-6, with TRBD1 matching over 7 bases. Germline CDR1 reads LNHDA; CDR2 reads SQIVND (reference sequence). The J segment lost 3 bases and the V segment lost 7 bases, leaving 6 bases of the junction unmatched. This CDR3 region has 15 residues. In DNA form, the CDR3 reads TGTGCCAGTACCCGAGGGGGCGGCTATAATTCACCCCTCCACTTT. This sequence encodes CASTRGGGYNSPLHF.

There are a few counts of this clonotype. The J gene is TRBJ1-2, the V gene TRBV28; 9 nucleotides match TRBD1. With V trimmed by 8 bases and J by 4 bases, 17 bases remained unmatched. CDR3 size: 17 residues. Germline CDR1 and CDR2: MDHEN and SYDVKM. In nucleotides, the CDR3 is TGTGCCAGCCGCCGGCCGGGACAGGGAACTGTCCTCTATGGCTACACCTTC. Amino acids: CASRRPGQGTVLYGYTF.

CDR3 amino acids: CSARQSSSGNTIYF. The CDR3 nucleotides read TGCAGTGCCCGACAGAGCAGCTCTGGAAACACCATATATTTT. V is TRBV20-1 and J is TRBJ1-3; tentative D call: TRBD1 (5 bases). V was pared by 6 bases and J by 0 bases, with 12 bases between. This CDR3 has 14 amino acids. In germline, CDR1 is DFQATT, CDR2 SNEGSKA (reference sequence).